This entry lists 18 T cell receptor beta chains sequenced from one sample in a study of blood T cell repertoires in COVID-19. TCRdb's copy holds only in-frame clones and misses some; the assay was immunoSEQ multiplex PCR. The sample has some 150,000 clones; approximately 80% are singletons. Sequencing input: peripheral blood. These receptors all come from a human donor in a cohort sampled during active COVID-19.

This clone was counted a few times. DNA of the CDR3: TGTGCCAGCAGTTCTGGGACAGGGCTGTTGAATGGCTACACCTTC. It specifies CASSSGTGLLNGYTF. V gene TRBV6-6 combines with J gene TRBJ1-2; 9 nucleotides match TRBD1. CDR1 MNHNY and CDR2 SVGAGI come from the germline V gene (reference sequence). This CDR3 region has 15 residues. Trimming took 4 bases from V and 6 from J; bases not matched to a gene: 9.

This chain links TRBV12-3 or TRBV12-4 with TRBJ2-7; weak D call: TRBD2 (5 bases). This CDR3 is 13 amino acids long. Trimming took off 5 bases at V and 2 bases at J, with 10 bases between the two ends. This chain's CDR3 is CASSRGLTYEQYF. Here the CDR3 DNA reads TGTGCCAGCAGTCGAGGACTGACCTACGAGCAGTACTTC.

The rearrangement uses TRBV9 and TRBJ2-1; no firm D call. The germline CDR1 and CDR2 sequences are SGDLS and YYNGEE. Trimming stripped 3 bases from V and 0 bases from J, with 10 bases between. The CDR3 sequence is 15 residues long. CDR3 bases: TGTGCCAGCAGCGCAACGGGTCTCTCCTACAATGAGCAGTTCTTC. Protein: CASSATGLSYNEQFF.

The CDR3 sequence is CASSEPRGLAGANTGELFF. CDR3 sequence (DNA): TGTGCCAGCAGCGAGCCCAGGGGACTAGCGGGGGCGAACACCGGGGAGCTGTTTTTT. J is TRBJ2-2 and V is TRBV9, with TRBD2 matching 14 bases. CDR1 SGDLS and CDR2 YYNGEE come from the germline V gene. The CDR3 has 19 amino acids. V lost 3 bases, J lost 0 bases, and 7 bases stayed unmatched.

The V call is TRBV5-4, the J call TRBJ1-2; D not resolved. The V gene's germline CDR1 is SGHNT and CDR2 YYREEE (reference sequence). The CDR3 is made up of 14 amino acids. Trimming cost V 4 bases and J 4 bases, with 14 bases left between them. The CDR3 spells CASSPRREGYGYTF. CDR3 in DNA: TGTGCCAGCAGCCCGCGTCGGGAGGGCTATGGCTACACCTTC.

This chain joins TRBV7-3 and TRBJ2-1, with TRBD1 as a possible D gene (6 bases). Trimming stripped 1 base from V and 10 bases from J, with 17 bases between. This CDR3 spans 15 amino acids. Germline lookup yields CDR1 SGHTA and CDR2 FQGTGA. CDR3 residues: CASSLMQGISLEQFF. CDR3 nucleotides: TGTGCCAGCAGCTTAATGCAGGGGATATCCCTCGAGCAGTTCTTC. Supplemented by reference TRBV7-3 and TRBJ2-1, the full variable domain reads GAGVSQTPSNKVTEKGKYVELRCDPISGHTALYWYRQSLGQGPEFLIYFQGTGAADDSGLPNDRFFAVRPEGSVSTLKIQRTERGDSAVYLCASSLMQGISLEQFFGPGTRLTVL.

The chain links TRBV3-1 (or the pseudogene TRBV3-2) to TRBJ2-2; D unresolved. In germline, CDR1 is LGHDT, CDR2 YNNKEL (reference sequence). CDR3 size: 15 residues. Trimming shortened V by 1 base and J by 6 bases, and 12 bases separated the two germline ends. DNA for the CDR3: TGTGCCAGCAGCCAAGGCGGTGAAGGTTCCGGGGAGCTGTTTTTT. Translating it yields CASSQGGEGSGELFF.

The genes are TRBV5-1 and TRBJ2-7, with a tentative D call TRBD1 (6 bases). This CDR3 has 14 amino acids. The germline gives CDR1 SGHRS, CDR2 YFSETQ. Deletions cut 2 bases from V and 2 bases from J, with 11 bases between. The CDR3, as DNA: TGCGCCAGCAGCTTCTCCGGGACACCCTACGAGCAGTACTTC. It is translated as CASSFSGTPYEQYF. The full variable domain, in which reference TRBV5-1 and TRBJ2-7 provide the parts outside the CDR3, is KAGVTQTPRYLIKTRGQQVTLSCSPISGHRSVSWYQQTPGQGLQFLFEYFSETQRNKGNFPGRFSGRQFSNSRSEMNVSTLELGDSALYLCASSFSGTPYEQYFGPGTRLTVT.

This rearrangement joins TRBV18 to TRBJ2-1; 10 bases match TRBD1. CDR1 is KGHSH and CDR2 is LQKENI in the germline V gene. The trim removed 3 bases at V and 9 bases at J, leaving 8 bases unmatched. This CDR3 has 15 amino acids. The CDR3 bases are TGTGCCAGCTCACCTCCGGGACAGGGGAAGGGTGAGCAGTTCTTC. Translating gives CASSPPGQGKGEQFF.

V and J are TRBV6-5 and TRBJ1-4; tentatively, D is TRBD1 (6 bases). Germline CDR1 MNHEY, CDR2 SVGAGI. Trimming left V 6 bases short and J 2 bases short, with 13 bases between. The length of the CDR3 is 15 residues. This CDR3 is CASSPWGHTNEKLFF. Here the CDR3 DNA reads TGTGCCAGCAGCCCCTGGGGGCATACTAATGAAAAACTGTTTTTT.

The rearrangement uses TRBV10-3 and TRBJ2-5, with 10 positions matching TRBD2. The germline V gene encodes CDR1 ENHRY and CDR2 SYGVKD. The trim removed 6 bases at V and 0 bases at J, leaving 13 bases unmatched. The CDR3 contains 18 residues. CDR3 sequence reads: CAIRKLSGGLRNQETQYF. The CDR3, as DNA: TGTGCCATCAGAAAACTTAGCGGGGGGCTCCGAAACCAAGAGACCCAGTACTTC.

V and J are TRBV4-3 and TRBJ2-3; TRBD2 aligns across 11 bases. The CDR3 length is 18 residues. Germline V lookup: CDR1 LGHNA, CDR2 YSLEER. V trimming: 0 bases; J trimming: 2 bases; junction bases outside the gene matches: 7. The CDR3 DNA reads as TGCGCCAGCAGCCAAGATCTGGCTAGCGGGGGGCCCACAGATACGCAGTATTTT. Amino acid sequence: CASSQDLASGGPTDTQYF.

The chain links TRBV15 to TRBJ1-1; 10 bases are a match to TRBD1. Trimming took 5 bases from V and 11 from J; bases not matched to a gene: 11. Germline lookup yields CDR1 LNHNV and CDR2 YYDKDF (reference sequence). The CDR3 extends over 14 amino acids. Written as DNA, the CDR3 is TGTGCCACCAGCCCCCGGACGACAGGGGGCCGCGCTTTCTTT. It translates to CATSPRTTGGRAFF.

The V and J genes are TRBV9 and TRBJ2-7, with 9 nucleotides matching TRBD1. Germline V CDR1 and CDR2: SGDLS, YYNGEE. The V and J ends lost 4 bases and 3 bases, in that order; junction bases with no gene match: 5. The CDR3 has 14 residues. The CDR3 nucleotides are TGTGCCAGCAGCCTGGGGACAGGGTTCTACGAGCAGTACTTC. It codes for CASSLGTGFYEQYF.

This chain uses TRBV2 with TRBJ1-2, with 7 bases lining up with TRBD1. Losses at the gene ends were 3 bases for V and 8 bases for J; bases not matched to a gene: 3. This CDR3 region has 12 residues. CDR1 and CDR2 from the germline V gene are SNHLY and FYNNEI. CDR3 region: CASSDWTGGYTF. CDR3 bases: TGTGCCAGCAGTGACTGGACAGGAGGCTACACCTTC.

The chain links TRBV5-6 to TRBJ2-2; D is ambiguous. The length of the CDR3 is 13 residues. The germline V gene encodes CDR1 SGHDT and CDR2 YYEEEE. V lost 4 bases and J lost 5, with 9 bases in between. CDR3 DNA sequence: TGTGCCAGCAGCCCCACCGGGACCGGGGAGCTGTTTTTT. Translated, it gives CASSPTGTGELFF.

The V and J genes are TRBV5-6 and TRBJ2-7; 14 bases are a match to TRBD2. J gave up 7 bases and V 4 bases, and 7 bases lay outside the gene matches. There are 15 residues in the CDR3. Germline V lookup: CDR1 SGHDT, CDR2 YYEEEE. The CDR3 DNA reads as TGTGCCAGCAGCCCCGGACTAGCGGGGGGTAATGAGCAGTACTTC. Amino acid sequence: CASSPGLAGGNEQYF.

The chain links TRBV29-1 to TRBJ2-5; TRBD1 matches 7 bases. There are 13 residues in the CDR3. Germline V CDR1 and CDR2: SQVTM, ANQGSEA. Unmatched junction bases numbered 7, after V lost 4 bases and J lost 5 bases. The CDR3: CSVGLTGKETQYF. CDR3 nucleotide sequence: TGCAGCGTTGGTTTGACAGGGAAGGAGACCCAGTACTTC.